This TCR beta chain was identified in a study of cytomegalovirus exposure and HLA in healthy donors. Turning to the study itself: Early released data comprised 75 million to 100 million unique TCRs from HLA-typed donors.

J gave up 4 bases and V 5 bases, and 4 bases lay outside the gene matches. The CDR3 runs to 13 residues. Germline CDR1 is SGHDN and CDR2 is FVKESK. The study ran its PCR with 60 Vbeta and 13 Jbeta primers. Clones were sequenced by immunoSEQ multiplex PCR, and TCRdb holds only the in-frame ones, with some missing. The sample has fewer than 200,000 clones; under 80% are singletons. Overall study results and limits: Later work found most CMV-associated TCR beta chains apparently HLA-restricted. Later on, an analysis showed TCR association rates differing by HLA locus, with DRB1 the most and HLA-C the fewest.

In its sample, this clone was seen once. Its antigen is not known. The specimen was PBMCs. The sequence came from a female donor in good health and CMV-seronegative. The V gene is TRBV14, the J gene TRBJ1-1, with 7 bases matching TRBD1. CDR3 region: CASSIGGGTEAFF. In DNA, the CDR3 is TGTGCCAGCAGCATAGGGGGCGGCACTGAAGCTTTCTTT.